The rows below give T cell receptor beta chains drawn from one sample of a study of shared clonotypes between healthy human individuals. Assay used: immunoSEQ multiplex PCR; TCRdb lists only in-frame clones, some missing. The table records around 980,000 clones, around 78% of them present only once. Sequences were obtained from memory CD4+ T cells from PBMCs. The origin of the receptors is a man aged 18 to 29 in good health. Some clones in this sample may be carry-over from other donors' samples. Each CDR3 is given with its conserved first and last residue. The D gene is left open where the match is weak. For some rows the clone size is stated as once, few or many, or as a class when expanded; others skip it.

j_call cdr3_length d_call clone_size v_call cdr3_nt cdr3_aa
TRBJ2-1 18 NA many TRBV27 TGTGCCAGCAGTCCACTACAGATCCGAGGGGGACGCTACAATGAGCAGTTCTTC CASSPLQIRGGRYNEQFF
TRBJ1-1 11 NA few TRBV20-1 TGCAGTGCTGGGGCGGGAGTTAATGCTTTCTTT CSAGAGVNAFF
TRBJ1-4 16 TRBD1 few TRBV7-9 TGTGCCAGCAGCTTAGCGGTGGGACAGGGTAATGAAAAACTGTTTTTT CASSLAVGQGNEKLFF
TRBJ2-1 12 TRBD1 NA TRBV30 TGTGCCTGGAGCGCGCTACAGGGGGCAGGGTTCTTC CAWSALQGAGFF
TRBJ2-5 10 NA NA TRBV29-1 TGCAGCGTCGGAAGGGAGACCCAGTACTTC CSVGRETQYF
TRBJ2-3 15 TRBD1 NA TRBV6-5 TGTGCCAGCAGTCTAAATGGACAGGGGAAAGATACGCAGTATTTT CASSLNGQGKDTQYF
TRBJ2-7 14 TRBD1 NA TRBV5-1 TGCGCCAGCAGCTGGTCCCGGGACAGGGGCGAGCAGTACTTC CASSWSRDRGEQYF
TRBJ2-5 15 TRBD2 NA TRBV2 TGTGCCAGCAGTGAGGCGGGAGCTACCCAAGAGACCCAGTACTTC CASSEAGATQETQYF
TRBJ2-3 14 NA NA TRBV5-1 TGCGCCAGCAGCTTGGACAGGTCCCCTGGGACGCAGTATTTT CASSLDRSPGTQYF
TRBJ2-7 15 TRBD2 NA TRBV7-2 TGTGCCAGCAGCTTAATGGCGGGAGAGGTCTACGAGCAGTACTTC CASSLMAGEVYEQYF
TRBJ1-1 14 NA NA TRBV6-1 TGTGCCAGCAGTGAAATTTTGGGGGGCACTGAAGCTTTCTTT CASSEILGGTEAFF
TRBJ2-5 10 NA NA TRBV20-1 TGCAGTGCTCTCCGAGAGACCCAGTACTTC CSALRETQYF
TRBJ1-4 12 NA few TRBV11-2 TGTGCCAGCAGCTTAGTCGTTGAAAAACTGTTTTTT CASSLVVEKLFF
TRBJ2-5 17 TRBD2 NA TRBV6-1 TGTGCCAGCAGTGAAGCAGGACTAGCGGGGGGCCCGGTGGCGCAGTACTTC CASSEAGLAGGPVAQYF
TRBJ2-3 15 NA once TRBV9 TGTGCCAGCAGCGGGAGGACAGCTAGCACAGATACGCAGTATTTT CASSGRTASTDTQYF
TRBJ2-7 16 NA NA TRBV5-4 TGTGCCAGCAGCTTGGCTGGACGTTCGGCCGAATACGAGCAGTACTTC CASSLAGRSAEYEQYF
TRBJ2-7 16 NA NA TRBV4-1 TGCGCCAGCAGCCAAGATCGCGACCAGGGTGGCTACGAGCAGTACTTC CASSQDRDQGGYEQYF
TRBJ1-2 15 NA NA TRBV5-1 TGCGCCAGCAGCTCTCAAGGGGGTGGCGGCTATGGCTACACCTTC CASSSQGGGGYGYTF
TRBJ2-5 14 NA NA TRBV19 TGTGCCAGTAGTATGCGGCCCCACAAAGAGACCCAGTACTTC CASSMRPHKETQYF
TRBJ2-1 17 TRBD2 NA TRBV7-2 TGTGCCAGCAGCGTGCGGAGGACTAGCGGGAGTGAGAATGAGCAGTTCTTC CASSVRRTSGSENEQFF
TRBJ2-7 11 NA NA TRBV2 TGTGCCAGCAGTGAAGCCGGAGGGCAGTACTTC CASSEAGGQYF
TRBJ1-2 13 NA NA TRBV19 TGTGCCAGTAGTATAATAATGGCTTATGGCTACACCTTC CASSIIMAYGYTF
TRBJ1-5 17 TRBD1 NA TRBV4-2 TGTGCCAGCAGCCAAGCAAGGGGACAGGGCAACAATCAGCCCCAGCATTTT CASSQARGQGNNQPQHF
TRBJ1-1 13 NA few TRBV30 TGTGCCTGGAGTGAACAGGGCAACACTGAAGCTTTCTTT CAWSEQGNTEAFF
TRBJ2-3 13 NA NA TRBV5-4 TGTGCCAGCAGCTTGGCTGGGGGCGATACGCAGTATTTT CASSLAGGDTQYF
TRBJ2-2 16 TRBD1 NA TRBV7-9 TGTGCCAGCAGCTTAGCGCGGACAGGGCGACCCGGGGAGCTGTTTTTT CASSLARTGRPGELFF
TRBJ1-1 15 NA NA TRBV5-1 TGCGCCAGCCGAATTTCACAGGGAGGTCGGACTGAAGCTTTCTTT CASRISQGGRTEAFF
TRBJ2-1 13 NA once TRBV6-5 TGTGCCAGCAGTTCGGGCCTCTCGATAGAGCAGTTCTTC CASSSGLSIEQFF
TRBJ1-2 15 NA NA TRBV6-1 TGTGCCAGCAGTGAAGTGTCAGGGGTTAACTATGGCTACACCTTC CASSEVSGVNYGYTF
TRBJ2-1 13 TRBD2 NA TRBV7-9 TGTGCCAGCAGCTTTGCGGGAGGGGATGAGCAGTTCTTC CASSFAGGDEQFF
TRBJ2-3 18 TRBD1 NA TRBV28 TGTGCCAGCAGTACGAACTACAGGGGGCGGGAACAGGATGATACGCAGTATTTT CASSTNYRGREQDDTQYF
TRBJ1-4 12 NA NA TRBV21-1 TGTGCCAGCAGGCGGACAGAGGAAAAACTGTTTTTT CASRRTEEKLFF
TRBJ2-5 14 TRBD1 NA TRBV9 TGTGCCAGCAGCCCCCAGACAGGGGTTGGGGCCCAGTACTTC CASSPQTGVGAQYF
TRBJ1-1 14 TRBD1 NA TRBV5-1 TGCGCCAGCAGCCTAGGACAGGGTATCACTGAAGCTTTCTTT CASSLGQGITEAFF
TRBJ1-4 16 NA NA TRBV27 TGTGCCAGAACCCCCTGGCCGCGGGGGCCTAATGAAAAACTGTTTTTT CARTPWPRGPNEKLFF
TRBJ2-2 15 NA NA TRBV9 TGTGCCACGACTGGGCATCCTTCGAACACCGGGGAGCTGTTTTTT CATTGHPSNTGELFF
TRBJ2-1 15 NA once TRBV5-1 TGCGCCAGCAGCTTGCCGGGGATGGGCGACAATGAGCAGTTCTTC CASSLPGMGDNEQFF
TRBJ2-3 14 NA few TRBV12-1 TGTGCCAGCAGCCCGCAAACGGGCACAGATACGCAGTATTTT CASSPQTGTDTQYF
TRBJ2-7 18 TRBD1 NA TRBV9 TGTGCCAGCAGCGCGACCAAGGGGCTGAGGGACAGTAACTACGAGCAGTACTTC CASSATKGLRDSNYEQYF
TRBJ1-3 13 TRBD1 NA TRBV18 TGTGCCAGCTTACAGGGGGCGCGTGACACCATATATTTT CASLQGARDTIYF
TRBJ1-3 15 NA few TRBV7-9 TGTGCCAGCACCAAAGGGGGGGCAAGGGGAAACACCATATATTTT CASTKGGARGNTIYF
TRBJ2-2 21 TRBD2 NA TRBV15 TGTGCCACCAGCAGAGAAGGTTTCGGACTAGCGGGCGTCTGGAACACCGGGGAGCTGTTTTTT CATSREGFGLAGVWNTGELFF